This T cell receptor (beta chain) was sequenced in a study of blood T cell repertoires in COVID-19. Overall study: The United States, Italy and Spain provided the acute and convalescent COVID-19 samples. PBMCs, B-cell-depleted T cells, or T cells were the source of the cDNA or gDNA that made up the material.

The CDR3 covers 14 residues. Unmatched junction bases numbered 6, after V lost 7 bases and J lost 3 bases. CDR1 and CDR2 from the germline V gene are LNHDA and SQIVND (reference sequence). Source study methods: The authors estimated nucleated cell counts from reference gene primer amplification. Assay used: immunoSEQ multiplex PCR; TCRdb lists only in-frame clones, some missing. D and trimming were read from the DNA, whereas the V and J calls and clone size are those reported in that table. Of about 80,000 clones listed, around 81% are singletons. Sequencing input: peripheral blood. This chain links TRBV19 with TRBJ2-7, with 10 bases lining up with TRBD1. The TCR was taken from a human donor in a cohort sampled during active COVID-19. CDR3: CASTRTGGVYEQYF. The DNA of the CDR3 is TGTGCCAGTACCCGGACAGGGGGTGTCTACGAGCAGTACTTC.